Sequencing of this TCR beta chain was carried out in a study of T-cell reconstitution after alpha-beta-depleted transplantation in children. This clonotype showed up many times. TCRbeta library preparation incorporated unique molecular identifiers. Using its own MiXCR run on the PCR reads, TCRdb lists one record per CDR3 protein. Here the sample spans hundreds of thousands of distinct CDR3 sequences, about an eighth being singletons. This CDR3 comprises 13 residues. The V gene lost 2 bases and the J gene lost 4 bases, with 7 bases spanning the gap. Germline V CDR1 and CDR2: SGDLS, YYNGEE. This TCR derives from a girl aged 2 to 9 with congenital amegakaryocytic thrombocytopenia, due to receive a stem cell transplant. The sequencing used PBMCs, collected before TCRalphabeta/CD19-depleted stem cell transplant. The chain couples TRBV9 to TRBJ1-5; D perhaps matches TRBD1 (5 bases). In DNA form, the CDR3 reads TGTGCCAGCAGCGTGGACACTAATCAGCCCCAGCATTTT. Amino acids: CASSVDTNQPQHF.